The source of this T cell receptor beta chain is a study of cytomegalovirus exposure and HLA in healthy donors. Germline CDR1 KGHSH, CDR2 LQKENI. The CDR3 totals 16 residues. The trim removed 2 bases at V and 5 bases at J, leaving 6 bases unmatched. This PCR relied on a set of 60 Vbeta primers and 13 Jbeta primers. The assay was immunoSEQ multiplex PCR, and TCRdb's table has in-frame clones only and misses some. In total, the table holds roughly 190,000 clones. Sequenced: PBMCs. The source of this sequence is a young man in good health and CMV-seronegative. This chain connects TRBV18 to TRBJ2-1; 10 nucleotides line up with TRBD2. The CDR3 here is CASSPSPSGSNNEQFF. As DNA, the CDR3 is TGTGCCAGCTCACCATCCCCTAGCGGGAGCAACAATGAGCAGTTCTTC. The full variable domain, in which reference TRBV18 and TRBJ2-1 provide the parts outside the CDR3, is NAGVMQNPRHLVRRRGQEARLRCSPMKGHSHVYWYRQLPEEGLKFMVYLQKENIIDESGMPKERFSAEFPKEGPSILRIQQVVRGDSAAYFCASSPSPSGSNNEQFFGPGTRLTVL.